Following are 18 T cell receptor beta chains from one sample sequenced in a study of CD8 T cells in Susac syndrome. RNA, at 0.5 to 1 ug, was reverse transcribed with random hexamers. TCRdb independently ran MiXCR on the immunoSEQ multiplex PCR reads; one entry per CDR3 protein. The sample contains about 73,000 distinct CDR3 sequences, roughly 95% of which appear only once. Sample: CD8+ T cells from PBMCs. These receptors were obtained from a human donor with multiple sclerosis.

The chain combines TRBV4-1 with TRBJ2-2; the D is unclear. This CDR3 is built from 13 residues. V gave up 3 bases and J gave up 2 bases, with 4 bases separating them. Germline CDR1 reads MGHRA; CDR2 reads YSYEKL. DNA for the CDR3: TGCGCCAGCAGCCAGATTAACACCGGGGAGCTGTTTTTT. It yields the protein CASSQINTGELFF.

The chain carries TRBV3-1 and TRBJ1-2; D remains ambiguous. Germline loops: CDR1 LGHDT, CDR2 YNNKEL (reference sequence). V lost 0 bases and J lost 0, with 8 bases in between. CDR3 length: 15 residues. Here the CDR3 DNA reads TGTGCCAGCAGCCAAGATCCAAATGCTAACTATGGCTACACCTTC. It specifies CASSQDPNANYGYTF. The complete variable domain, with remaining parts taken from reference TRBV3-1 and TRBJ1-2, reads DTAVSQTPKYLVTQMGNDKSIKCEQNLGHDTMYWYKQDSKKFLKIMFSYNNKELIINETVPNRFSPKSPDKAHLNLHINSLELGDSAVYFCASSQDPNANYGYTFGSGTRLTVV.

This chain joins TRBV30 and TRBJ2-7; D gene unclear. The CDR3 runs to 15 residues. V was pared by 0 bases and J by 3 bases, with 15 bases between. Germline CDR1 GTSNPN, CDR2 SVGIG (reference sequence). CDR3 bases: TGTGCCTGGAGTGTTTGGAGCGCTAGAGGCTACGAGCAGTACTTC. Residues: CAWSVWSARGYEQYF.

This chain uses TRBV29-1 with TRBJ1-3, with 9 nucleotides matching TRBD1. This CDR3 region has 16 residues. Germline V gene lookup returns CDR1 SQVTM and CDR2 ANQGSEA. Trimming removed 0 bases from V and 0 bases from J; junction bases left unmatched: 3. The CDR3 DNA sequence: TGCAGCGTTGAAGATGGACAGGGGCGCTCTGGAAACACCATATATTTT. This gives the protein CSVEDGQGRSGNTIYF.

The chain uses TRBV5-1 and TRBJ1-1; D remains unclear. The germline CDR1 and CDR2 sequences are SGHRS and YFSETQ. The CDR3 length is 15 residues. The V end lost 4 bases, the J end lost 0 bases, and 13 bases lay between the germline ends. This CDR3 is CASSPDVFLNTEAFF. CDR3 coding DNA: TGCGCCAGCAGCCCGGACGTATTTCTGAACACTGAAGCTTTCTTT.

This chain links TRBV7-9 with TRBJ2-5, with D possibly matching TRBD1 (5 bases). Trimming took off 4 bases at V and 0 bases at J, with 12 bases between the two ends. The CDR3 extends over 15 amino acids. Germline V gene lookup returns CDR1 SEHNR and CDR2 FQNEAQ (reference sequence). The CDR3 region is CASSSAQGYQETQYF. The CDR3 DNA reads TGTGCCAGCAGCTCGGCCCAGGGTTACCAAGAGACCCAGTACTTC.

The chain uses TRBV19 and TRBJ2-1; no firm D call. This CDR3 has 15 residues. V dropped 6 bases and J dropped 0 bases, with 12 bases sitting between them. The germline V gene has CDR1 LNHDA and CDR2 SQIVND (reference sequence). The CDR3 is CASSHLEVSYNEQFF. The DNA of the CDR3 is TGTGCCAGTAGCCACCTGGAAGTCTCCTACAATGAGCAGTTCTTC. The variable domain in full, completed from reference TRBV19 and TRBJ2-1, reads DGGITQSPKYLFRKEGQNVTLSCEQNLNHDAMYWYRQDPGQGLRLIYYSQIVNDFQKGDIAEGYSVSREKKESFPLTVTSAQKNPTAFYLCASSHLEVSYNEQFFGPGTRLTVL.

This chain uses TRBV12-3 or TRBV12-4 with TRBJ2-2, with D perhaps TRBD1 (6 bases). Trimming shortened V by 6 bases and J by 5 bases, and 10 bases separated the two germline ends. The CDR3 loop spans 13 amino acids. CDR3 bases: TGTGCCAGCAGCCCAGGACAGACCGGGGAGCTGTTTTTT. Residues: CASSPGQTGELFF.

The chain couples TRBV6-1 to TRBJ1-2; D gene unclear. Looked up from germline, CDR1 is MNHNS and CDR2 is SASEGT. V was shortened by 6 bases and J by 5 bases, with 22 bases between the two germline ends. The CDR3 loop spans 16 amino acids. The CDR3 DNA is TGTGCCAGCAGCCCCAATGCCGGGGAGCATTCTTATGGCTACACCTTC. Residues: CASSPNAGEHSYGYTF.

The V call is TRBV7-9, the J call TRBJ2-7; D ambiguous. V lost 4 bases to trimming and J lost 2 bases, with 12 bases between them. There are 14 residues in the CDR3. Germline values: CDR1 SEHNR, CDR2 FQNEAQ (reference sequence). CDR3 DNA: TGTGCCAGCAGCTCCCGGACGGATGCCTACGAGCAGTACTTC. It translates to CASSSRTDAYEQYF.

J is TRBJ2-7 and V is TRBV5-1; the D is unclear. The CDR3 is 15 amino acids. Per the germline V gene, CDR1 is SGHRS and CDR2 is YFSETQ. Between the trimmed V and J ends, which lost 1 base and 4 bases, there was a span of 15 bases. CDR3 bases: TGCGCCAGCAGCTTGTCCGCGCGGACCGTTTACGAGCAGTACTTC. It codes for CASSLSARTVYEQYF.

This chain uses TRBV27 with TRBJ1-5; D possibly corresponds to TRBD1 (5 bases). The CDR3 spans 14 residues. V was trimmed by 8 bases and J by 9 bases, leaving 20 bases between them. The germline gives CDR1 MNHEY, CDR2 SMNVEV (reference sequence). Written as DNA, the CDR3 is TGTGCCAGCGGCACCGGGACCCCTCGTCTGCCCCAGCATTTT. Protein: CASGTGTPRLPQHF.

This rearrangement joins TRBV27 to TRBJ1-2; D is uncertain. Deletions cut 5 bases from V and 1 base from J, with 20 bases between. The germline gives CDR1 MNHEY, CDR2 SMNVEV (reference sequence). This CDR3 has 17 amino acids. In DNA, the CDR3 is TGTGCCAGCAGTCCAATCCCCACCGGGTTCAGTAACTATGGCTACACCTTC. Its translation: CASSPIPTGFSNYGYTF.

This chain connects TRBV29-1 to TRBJ2-1; 9 nucleotides match TRBD1. Germline assignment: CDR1 SQVTM and CDR2 ANQGSEA. This CDR3 contains 15 residues. V gave up 7 bases and J gave up 4 bases; unmatched junction bases: 11. The CDR3 spells CSAPGRDRVYNEQFF. CDR3 nucleotide sequence: TGCAGCGCCCCGGGGCGGGACAGGGTGTACAATGAGCAGTTCTTC.

This clonotype was seen once. This sequence joins TRBV27 and TRBJ2-1; D is possibly TRBD2 (5 bases). CDR1 and CDR2 from the germline V gene are MNHEY and SMNVEV (reference sequence). Trimming shortened V by 7 bases and J by 0 bases, and 13 bases separated the two germline ends. The CDR3 is 15 amino acids. The CDR3 loop reads CASTWRGNSYNEQFF. CDR3 DNA sequence: TGTGCCAGCACCTGGAGAGGGAACTCCTACAATGAGCAGTTCTTC.

The chain has TRBV6-1 and TRBJ1-5; no clear D. CDR3 length: 13 residues. V gave up 2 bases and J gave up 1 base, with 3 bases separating them. Germline V lookup: CDR1 MNHNS, CDR2 SASEGT. The CDR3 DNA follows: TGTGCCAGCAGTGAATACAGCAATCAGCCCCAGCATTTT. This sequence encodes CASSEYSNQPQHF.

The chain joins TRBV27 to TRBJ1-6; 8 bases fit TRBD1. V shed 6 bases and J 9 bases; nucleotides not matched to a gene: 13. The CDR3 has 16 amino acids. CDR1 is MNHEY and CDR2 is SMNVEV in the germline V gene (reference sequence). The chain's CDR3 is CASREFSGGNSSPLHF. As DNA, the CDR3 is TGTGCCAGCAGAGAATTCTCAGGGGGCAATAGTTCACCCCTCCACTTT.

The chain is built from TRBV29-1 and TRBJ2-5, with D maybe TRBD1 (5 bases). Trimming shortened V by 4 bases and J by 4 bases, and 10 bases separated the two germline ends. The germline V gene encodes CDR1 SQVTM and CDR2 ANQGSEA. This CDR3 region has 12 residues. The CDR3 region is CSVVWGRETQYF. Here the CDR3 DNA reads TGCAGCGTTGTATGGGGCCGAGAGACCCAGTACTTC.